Listed below are T cell receptor beta chains from one sample, sequenced in a study of monozygotic twins with inflammatory bowel disease. Reprocessing the 5' RACE reads, TCRdb reports a single entry for every CDR3 protein and omits DNA. In all, the sample yields a few hundred thousand distinct CDR3 sequences. Sequenced sample: blood. These receptors originate from a human donor with ulcerative colitis or Crohn's disease, or a healthy co-twin of an affected twin (not recorded which). The CDR3 runs from the conserved cysteine through the conserved F or W.

j_call: TRBJ2-5; v_call: TRBV18; cdr3_aa: CASSQGEETQYF
j_call: TRBJ1-2; v_call: TRBV20-1; cdr3_aa: CRARGLNYGYTF
j_call: TRBJ1-1; v_call: TRBV27; cdr3_aa: CASSPGTPNTEAFF
j_call: TRBJ2-7; v_call: TRBV4-1; cdr3_aa: CASSPSGGQGYEQYF
j_call: TRBJ1-6; v_call: TRBV11-2; cdr3_aa: CASRNWQGSYNSPLHF
j_call: TRBJ2-1; v_call: TRBV6-1; cdr3_aa: CASSDFSGTSRNEQFF
j_call: TRBJ2-6; v_call: TRBV18; cdr3_aa: CASSTDPGSGANVLTF
j_call: TRBJ1-5; v_call: TRBV5-5; cdr3_aa: CASSVQGAGSQPQHF
j_call: TRBJ1-2; v_call: TRBV4-1; cdr3_aa: CASSRPGDRDIGYGYTF
j_call: TRBJ2-1; v_call: TRBV5-1; cdr3_aa: CASSREAGDEQFF
j_call: TRBJ2-7; v_call: TRBV6-5; cdr3_aa: CASSLLYSGGPSEQYF
j_call: TRBJ2-7; v_call: TRBV5-1; cdr3_aa: CASRGLSYEQYF
j_call: TRBJ1-2; v_call: TRBV5-1; cdr3_aa: CASSEANYGYTF
j_call: TRBJ1-1; v_call: TRBV12-3/TRBV12-4; cdr3_aa: CASSFQVRDTEAFF
j_call: TRBJ2-3; v_call: TRBV5-1; cdr3_aa: CASSPGGKSTDTQYF
j_call: TRBJ1-5; v_call: TRBV2; cdr3_aa: CASRFSGGAVSNQPQHF
j_call: TRBJ2-2; v_call: TRBV6-1; cdr3_aa: CASSLGMAGSTGELFF
j_call: TRBJ1-5; v_call: TRBV7-9; cdr3_aa: CASSPEVGTGYYQPQHF
j_call: TRBJ2-3; v_call: TRBV5-1; cdr3_aa: CASSSKSGSADTQYF
j_call: TRBJ2-1; v_call: TRBV7-9; cdr3_aa: CASSSGQGTYNEQFF
j_call: TRBJ2-6; v_call: TRBV13; cdr3_aa: CASSLTWDGASGANVLTF
j_call: TRBJ1-1; v_call: TRBV5-4; cdr3_aa: CASSLDPGGTEAFF
j_call: TRBJ2-1; v_call: TRBV29-1; cdr3_aa: CSVSRRLSYNEQFF
j_call: TRBJ2-6; v_call: TRBV6-1; cdr3_aa: CASSSTPGRTGIRANVLTF
j_call: TRBJ2-2; v_call: TRBV20-1; cdr3_aa: CSATGQTNTGELFF
j_call: TRBJ2-1; v_call: TRBV7-2; cdr3_aa: CASSFQGVEDEQFF
j_call: TRBJ2-6; v_call: TRBV5-4; cdr3_aa: CASSSTGVVPSGANVLTF
j_call: TRBJ2-7; v_call: TRBV12-3/TRBV12-4; cdr3_aa: CASSFAGHIYYEQYF
j_call: TRBJ2-2; v_call: TRBV5-1; cdr3_aa: CASSPISGTGELFF
j_call: TRBJ2-1; v_call: TRBV11-2; cdr3_aa: CASSLRVGVYNEQFF
j_call: TRBJ2-3; v_call: TRBV11-2; cdr3_aa: CASSQQSASSDTQYF
j_call: TRBJ2-1; v_call: TRBV20-1; cdr3_aa: CSAKRGGSYNEQFF
j_call: TRBJ1-2; v_call: TRBV12-3/TRBV12-4; cdr3_aa: CASSPGSLGYTF
j_call: TRBJ2-2; v_call: TRBV4-1; cdr3_aa: CASSQPGTRNTGELFF
j_call: TRBJ2-7; v_call: TRBV6-1; cdr3_aa: CASSPGQGIYEQYF
j_call: TRBJ2-5; v_call: TRBV4-1; cdr3_aa: CASSHKDGRTETQYF
j_call: TRBJ2-7; v_call: TRBV12-3/TRBV12-4; cdr3_aa: CASSLPRVSYEQYF
j_call: TRBJ2-7; v_call: TRBV4-1; cdr3_aa: CASSQASAGTYEQYF
j_call: TRBJ1-1; v_call: TRBV2; cdr3_aa: CASTGNTEAFF
j_call: TRBJ1-6; v_call: TRBV20-1; cdr3_aa: CSATDWTGTHNSPLHF
j_call: TRBJ2-3; v_call: TRBV6-1; cdr3_aa: CASSNLRGSRGDTQYF
j_call: TRBJ2-1; v_call: TRBV20-1; cdr3_aa: CSALTGGPAVF
j_call: TRBJ1-1; v_call: TRBV6-5; cdr3_aa: CASKRFANTEAFF
j_call: TRBJ2-1; v_call: TRBV20-1; cdr3_aa: CSARAYSGDNEQFF
j_call: TRBJ1-1; v_call: TRBV5-1; cdr3_aa: CASSLMVDTEAFF
j_call: TRBJ2-1; v_call: TRBV18; cdr3_aa: CASSPPSSRGGEQFF
j_call: TRBJ1-2; v_call: TRBV10-1; cdr3_aa: CASSGWGGDGYTF
j_call: TRBJ2-7; v_call: TRBV18; cdr3_aa: CASSTNRDNEQYF
j_call: TRBJ1-3; v_call: TRBV28; cdr3_aa: CASSVRTGTGNTIYF
j_call: TRBJ2-3; v_call: TRBV11-2; cdr3_aa: CASSRTGPDTQYF